Shown below are 14 T cell receptor beta chains from a single sample sequenced in a study of control samples from healthy donors and cancer patients. Libraries were prepared by immunoSEQ multiplex PCR; TCRdb keeps only in-frame clonotypes and omits some of them. The table has 120,000 to 150,000 clones, roughly 90% seen once. Sequencing input: blood. The source of these receptors is a young man in good health.

The genes are TRBV19 and TRBJ1-1; D is unresolved. The V end was cut by 5 bases, the J end by 2 bases, with 18 bases between. The CDR3 is made up of 16 amino acids. Germline loops: CDR1 LNHDA, CDR2 SQIVND (reference sequence). The CDR3 region is CASSSEPIQLNTEAFF. Here the CDR3 DNA reads TGTGCCAGTAGTTCCGAACCGATACAATTAAACACTGAAGCTTTCTTT.

The genes are TRBV7-2 and TRBJ1-2; TRBD1 agrees at 9 bases. The CDR3 has 16 residues. J lost 8 bases, V lost 2 bases, and 12 bases had no gene match. Looked up from germline, CDR1 is SGHTA and CDR2 is FQGNSA. The CDR3 spells CASSLSPGTGNSGYTF. In nucleotides, the CDR3 is TGTGCCAGCAGCTTATCGCCCGGGACAGGGAACAGCGGCTACACCTTC. The full variable domain, with the rest looked up from reference TRBV7-2 and TRBJ1-2, is GAGVSQSPSNKVTEKGKDVELRCDPISGHTALYWYRQSLGQGLEFLIYFQGNSAPDKSGLPSDRFSAERTGGSVSTLTIQRTQQEDSAVYLCASSLSPGTGNSGYTFGSGTRLTVV.

This clone has a single count. The rearrangement uses TRBV2 and TRBJ2-5, with D unresolved. Germline V lookup: CDR1 SNHLY, CDR2 FYNNEI. CDR3 length equals 12 residues. Trimming stripped 6 bases from V and 5 bases from J, with 10 bases between. CDR3 nucleotide sequence: TGTGCCAGCAGGAGGAATGAGGAGACCCAGTACTTC. This codes for CASRRNEETQYF.

The genes are TRBV4-3 and TRBJ1-2, with 11 bases aligning to TRBD1. V lost 0 bases and J lost 4; bases outside the gene matches: 10. The CDR3 length is 18 residues. Germline lookup yields CDR1 LGHNA and CDR2 YSLEER. The CDR3 spells CASSQDATGTGGFYGYTF. In nucleotides, the CDR3 is TGCGCCAGCAGCCAAGACGCCACAGGGACAGGGGGTTTCTATGGCTACACCTTC.

J is TRBJ2-7 and V is TRBV28; D perhaps matches TRBD1 (6 bases). The length of the CDR3 is 14 residues. The germline V gene has CDR1 MDHEN and CDR2 SYDVKM. V shed 6 bases and J shed 4 bases, with 16 bases lying between them. The DNA of the CDR3 is TGTGCCAGCAGAACGAACAGGGACGGATACGAGCAGTACTTC. Its translation is CASRTNRDGYEQYF.

This clone came up once. The chain links TRBV30 to TRBJ1-1, with D unclear. The germline CDR1 and CDR2 sequences are GTSNPN and SVGIG (reference sequence). Trimming left V 5 bases short and J 6 bases short, with 22 bases between. The CDR3 spans 15 residues. The CDR3 sequence: CAWAGLGGRTSEAFF. As DNA, the CDR3 is TGTGCCTGGGCAGGTTTGGGAGGGCGAACCTCTGAAGCTTTCTTT.

The rearrangement joins TRBV2 to TRBJ2-7; 9 bases are a match to TRBD1. After removal of 11 bases from V and 0 bases from J, the junction contained 11 bases not matched to a gene. The CDR3 loop spans 15 amino acids. Germline loops: CDR1 SNHLY, CDR2 FYNNEI. DNA for the CDR3: TGTGCCTGGGCGGGACAGGGCAAAAACTCCTACGAGCAGTACTTC. It codes for CAWAGQGKNSYEQYF.

The chain uses TRBV10-3 and TRBJ2-5, with 8 bases aligning to TRBD2. This CDR3 region has 18 residues. Germline assignment: CDR1 ENHRY and CDR2 SYGVKD. V shed 7 bases and J 5 bases; nucleotides not matched to a gene: 21. Here the CDR3 reads CAITLDPHPPAGVETQYF. The DNA for the CDR3 is TGTGCCATCACCCTCGACCCCCACCCCCCAGCGGGAGTGGAGACCCAGTACTTC.

The CDR3 DNA is TGTGCCAGCAGCACCATAGCGGGTAGTCAAGAGACCCAGTACTTC. Its protein is CASSTIAGSQETQYF. The V gene is TRBV9, the J gene TRBJ2-5, with 7 positions matching TRBD2. After removal of 4 bases from V and 2 bases from J, the junction contained 8 bases not matched to a gene. CDR3 length: 15 residues. Germline V gives CDR1 SGDLS, CDR2 YYNGEE.

The chain couples TRBV3-1 (or the pseudogene TRBV3-2) to TRBJ1-6, with D hard to call. Trimming stripped 4 bases from V and 0 bases from J, with 13 bases between. Per germline, CDR1 LGHDT and CDR2 YNNKEL (reference sequence). There are 17 residues in the CDR3. The CDR3 region has the DNA TGTGCCAGCAGCCCAATTGAGGCGAGCTCCTATAATTCACCCCTCCACTTT. Translated: CASSPIEASSYNSPLHF.

This chain connects TRBV5-1 to TRBJ2-7; perhaps TRBD1 as D (6 bases). The CDR3 has 14 residues. V lost 4 bases, J lost 2 bases, and 13 bases lay in between. From germline, CDR1 is SGHRS and CDR2 YFSETQ. Here the CDR3 DNA reads TGCGCCAGCAGCCCGAGGGGGTTCCCCTACGAGCAGTACTTC. Its translation is CASSPRGFPYEQYF.

This clone was found once. V is TRBV7-9 and J is TRBJ2-3, with 13 bases identical to TRBD2. V gave up 4 bases and J gave up 1 base; unmatched junction bases: 5. The CDR3 runs to 17 residues. Germline V CDR1 and CDR2: SEHNR, FQNEAQ (reference sequence). The CDR3 sequence is CASSSGLAGARTDTQYF. The CDR3 nucleotides are TGTGCCAGCAGCTCCGGACTAGCGGGGGCCCGCACAGATACGCAGTATTTT.

V is TRBV6-1 and J is TRBJ2-7; D uncertain. V shed 4 bases and J shed 2 bases, with 21 bases lying between them. CDR1 MNHNS and CDR2 SASEGT come from the germline V gene. The CDR3 length is 17 residues. CDR3 sequence: CASSGNTNTDRTYEQYF. In DNA, the CDR3 is TGTGCCAGCAGTGGCAACACGAACACGGACCGAACCTACGAGCAGTACTTC.

V is TRBV27 and J is TRBJ1-4, with no clear D. The germline V and J ends were trimmed by 5 bases and 7 bases, with 11 bases remaining between them. Germline V gene lookup returns CDR1 MNHEY and CDR2 SMNVEV (reference sequence). The CDR3 is 13 residues long. In DNA form, the CDR3 reads TGTGCCAGCAGTGCCCAGGCCGGTGAAAAACTGTTTTTT. Translating it yields CASSAQAGEKLFF. Combining the CDR3 with reference TRBV27 and TRBJ1-4 gives the whole variable domain EAQVTQNPRYLITVTGKKLTVTCSQNMNHEYMSWYRQDPGLGLRQIYYSMNVEVTDKGDVPEGYKVSRKEKRNFPLILESPSPNQTSLYFCASSAQAGEKLFFGSGTQLSVL.